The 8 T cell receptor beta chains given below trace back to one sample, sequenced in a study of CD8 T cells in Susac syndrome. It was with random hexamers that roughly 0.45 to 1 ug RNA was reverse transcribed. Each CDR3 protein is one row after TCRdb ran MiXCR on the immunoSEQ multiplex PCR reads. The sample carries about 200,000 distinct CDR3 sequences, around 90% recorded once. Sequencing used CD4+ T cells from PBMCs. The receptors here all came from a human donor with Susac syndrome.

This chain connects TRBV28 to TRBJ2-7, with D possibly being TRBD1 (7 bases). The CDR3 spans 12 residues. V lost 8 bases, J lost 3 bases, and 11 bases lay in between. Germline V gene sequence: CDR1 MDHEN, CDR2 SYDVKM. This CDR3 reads CASGRTGYEQYF. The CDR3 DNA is TGTGCCAGCGGGAGGACAGGCTACGAGCAGTACTTC.

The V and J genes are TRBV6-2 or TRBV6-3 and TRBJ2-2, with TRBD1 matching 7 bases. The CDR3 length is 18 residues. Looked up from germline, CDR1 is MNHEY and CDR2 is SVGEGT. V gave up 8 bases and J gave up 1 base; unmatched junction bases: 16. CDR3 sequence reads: CASGVTWDSRVNTGELFF. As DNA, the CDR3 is TGTGCCAGCGGAGTTACTTGGGACAGCCGAGTGAACACCGGGGAGCTGTTTTTT.

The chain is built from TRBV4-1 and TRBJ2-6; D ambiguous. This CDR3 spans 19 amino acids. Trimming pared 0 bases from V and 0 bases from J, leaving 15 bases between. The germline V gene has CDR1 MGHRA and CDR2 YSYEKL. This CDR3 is CASSQDNGQSFSGANVLTF. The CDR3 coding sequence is TGCGCCAGCAGCCAAGATAACGGGCAGTCTTTCTCTGGGGCCAACGTCCTGACTTTC.

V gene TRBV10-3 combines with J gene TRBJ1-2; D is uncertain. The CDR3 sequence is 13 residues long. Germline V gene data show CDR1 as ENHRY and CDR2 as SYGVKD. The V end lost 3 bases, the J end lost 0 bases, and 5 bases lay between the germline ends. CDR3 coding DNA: TGTGCCATCAGTGAACAGACTAACTATGGCTACACCTTC. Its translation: CAISEQTNYGYTF.

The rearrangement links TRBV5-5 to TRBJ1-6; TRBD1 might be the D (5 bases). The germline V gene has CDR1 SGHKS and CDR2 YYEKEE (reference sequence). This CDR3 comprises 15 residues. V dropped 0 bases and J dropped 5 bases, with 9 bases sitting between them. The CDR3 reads CASSLAGRNNSPLHF. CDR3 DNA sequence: TGTGCCAGCAGCTTGGCGGGACGGAATAATTCACCCCTCCACTTT. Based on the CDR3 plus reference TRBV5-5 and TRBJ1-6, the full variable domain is DAGVTQSPTHLIKTRGQQVTLRCSPISGHKSVSWYQQVLGQGPQFIFQYYEKEERGRGNFPDRFSARQFPNYSSELNVNALLLGDSALYLCASSLAGRNNSPLHFGNGTRLTVT.

DNA for the CDR3: TGTGCCAGCAGCATCACAGATACGCAGTATTTT. Translated, it gives CASSITDTQYF. The genes are TRBV11-2 and TRBJ2-3; no firm D call. CDR1 is SGHAT and CDR2 is FQNNGV in the germline V gene. Trimming removed 5 bases at V and 2 bases at J, with 2 bases between. This CDR3 is built from 11 residues.

The CDR3 DNA sequence: TGTGCCAGCAGCTCTTACAGGGGGCACACAGATACGCAGTATTTT. Translated: CASSSYRGHTDTQYF. This rearrangement joins TRBV5-5 to TRBJ2-3, with 9 bases matching TRBD1. CDR1 is SGHKS, CDR2 YYEKEE, per germline (reference sequence). The CDR3 is 15 amino acids. Trimming removed 3 bases from V and 2 bases from J; junction bases left unmatched: 4.

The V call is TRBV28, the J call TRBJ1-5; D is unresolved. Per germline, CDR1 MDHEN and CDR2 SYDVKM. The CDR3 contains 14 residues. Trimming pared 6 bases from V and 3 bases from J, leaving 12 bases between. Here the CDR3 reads CASSPLSVNQPQHF. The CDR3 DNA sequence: TGTGCCAGCAGCCCGCTCTCGGTCAATCAGCCCCAGCATTTT.